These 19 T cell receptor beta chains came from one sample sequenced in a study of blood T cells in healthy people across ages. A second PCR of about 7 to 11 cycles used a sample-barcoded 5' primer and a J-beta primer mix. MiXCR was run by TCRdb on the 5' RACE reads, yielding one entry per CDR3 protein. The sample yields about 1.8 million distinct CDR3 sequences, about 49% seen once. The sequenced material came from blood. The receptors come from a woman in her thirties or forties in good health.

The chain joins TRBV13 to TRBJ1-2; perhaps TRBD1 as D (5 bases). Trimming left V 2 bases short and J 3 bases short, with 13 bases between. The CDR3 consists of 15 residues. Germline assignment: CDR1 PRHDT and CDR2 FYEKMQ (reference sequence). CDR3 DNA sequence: TGTGCCAGCAGCTTAATCCAGGGCAGGGACTATGGCTACACCTTC. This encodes CASSLIQGRDYGYTF.

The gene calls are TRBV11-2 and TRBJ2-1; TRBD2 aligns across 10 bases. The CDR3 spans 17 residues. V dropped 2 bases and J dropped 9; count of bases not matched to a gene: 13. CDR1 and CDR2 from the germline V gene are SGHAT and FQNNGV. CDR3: CASSLQSGGAIPREQFF. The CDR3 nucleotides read TGTGCCAGCAGCTTACAGAGCGGGGGGGCCATACCCCGTGAGCAGTTCTTC.

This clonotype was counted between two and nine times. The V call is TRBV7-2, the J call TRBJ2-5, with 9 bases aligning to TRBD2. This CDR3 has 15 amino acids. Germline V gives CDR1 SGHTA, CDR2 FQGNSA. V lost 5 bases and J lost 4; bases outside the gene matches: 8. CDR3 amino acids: CASSQPASGVETQYF. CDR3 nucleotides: TGTGCCAGCAGCCAACCCGCTAGCGGGGTAGAGACCCAGTACTTC.

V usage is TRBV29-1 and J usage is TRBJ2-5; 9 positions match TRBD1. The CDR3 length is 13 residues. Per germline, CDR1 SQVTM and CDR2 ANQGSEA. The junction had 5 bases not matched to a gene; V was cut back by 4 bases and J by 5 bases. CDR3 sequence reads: CSVGTGAGETQYF. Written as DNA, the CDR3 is TGCAGCGTTGGGACAGGGGCTGGGGAGACCCAGTACTTC.

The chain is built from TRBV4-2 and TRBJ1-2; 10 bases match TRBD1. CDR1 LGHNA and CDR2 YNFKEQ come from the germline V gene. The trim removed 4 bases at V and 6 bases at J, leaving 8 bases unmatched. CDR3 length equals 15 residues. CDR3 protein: CASSPRTGGMNGYTF. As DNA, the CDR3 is TGTGCCAGCAGCCCTCGGACAGGGGGTATGAATGGCTACACCTTC.

This chain's CDR3 is CASSYRGGRTEAFF. DNA of the CDR3: TGTGCCAGCAGTTATCGAGGGGGCCGAACTGAAGCTTTCTTT. This chain uses TRBV6-5 with TRBJ1-1; TRBD1 matches 7 bases. CDR1 and CDR2 from the germline V gene are MNHEY and SVGAGI. After removal of 3 bases from V and 5 bases from J, the junction contained 6 bases not matched to a gene. CDR3 size: 14 residues.

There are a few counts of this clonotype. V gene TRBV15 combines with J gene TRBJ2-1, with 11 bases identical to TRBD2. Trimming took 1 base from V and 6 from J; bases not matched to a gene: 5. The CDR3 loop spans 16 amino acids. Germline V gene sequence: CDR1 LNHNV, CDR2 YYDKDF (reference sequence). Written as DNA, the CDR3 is TGTGCCACCAGCAGAGGTCCTAGCGGGGGGATCAATGAGCAGTTCTTC. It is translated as CATSRGPSGGINEQFF.

The CDR3 loop is CASSLEFGTGVLLSYEQYF. Written as DNA, the CDR3 is TGTGCCAGCAGCTTAGAGTTCGGGACAGGGGTACTCCTCTCCTACGAGCAGTACTTC. The chain carries TRBV7-6 and TRBJ2-7; 10 bases are shared with TRBD1. The V segment lost 1 base and the J segment 0 bases; nucleotides outside the gene matches: 12. The CDR3 extends over 19 amino acids. Germline-derived CDR1 and CDR2 are SGHVS and FNYEAQ.

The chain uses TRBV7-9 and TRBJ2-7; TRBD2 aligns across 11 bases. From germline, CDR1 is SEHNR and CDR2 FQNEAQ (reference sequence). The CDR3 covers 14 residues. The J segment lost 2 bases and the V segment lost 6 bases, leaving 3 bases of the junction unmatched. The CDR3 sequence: CASRTSGAPYEQYF. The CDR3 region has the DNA TGTGCCAGCAGGACTAGCGGGGCCCCCTACGAGCAGTACTTC.

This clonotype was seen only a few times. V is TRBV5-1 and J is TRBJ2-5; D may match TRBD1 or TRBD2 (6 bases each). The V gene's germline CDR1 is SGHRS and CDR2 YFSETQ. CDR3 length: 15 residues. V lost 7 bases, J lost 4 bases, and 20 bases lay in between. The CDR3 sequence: CASRPVSGGGETQYF. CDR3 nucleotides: TGCGCCAGCCGACCAGTATCCGGGGGCGGAGAGACCCAGTACTTC.

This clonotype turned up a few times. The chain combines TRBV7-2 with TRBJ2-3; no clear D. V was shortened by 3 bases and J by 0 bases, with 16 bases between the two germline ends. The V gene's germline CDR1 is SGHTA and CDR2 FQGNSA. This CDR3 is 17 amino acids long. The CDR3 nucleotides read TGTGCCAGCAGCTTTCGTAGTATGGACCAAAGCACAGATACGCAGTATTTT. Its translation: CASSFRSMDQSTDTQYF. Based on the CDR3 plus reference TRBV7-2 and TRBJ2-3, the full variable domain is GAGVSQSPSNKVTEKGKDVELRCDPISGHTALYWYRQSLGQGLEFLIYFQGNSAPDKSGLPSDRFSAERTGGSVSTLTIQRTQQEDSAVYLCASSFRSMDQSTDTQYFGPGTRLTVL.

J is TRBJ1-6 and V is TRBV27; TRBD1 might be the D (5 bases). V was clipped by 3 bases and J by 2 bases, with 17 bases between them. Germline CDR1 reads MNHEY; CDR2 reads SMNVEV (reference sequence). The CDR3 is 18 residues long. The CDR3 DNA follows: TGTGCCAGCAGTTTTGGTCCCGCAGGGTACACCTATAATTCACCCCTCCACTTT. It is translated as CASSFGPAGYTYNSPLHF.

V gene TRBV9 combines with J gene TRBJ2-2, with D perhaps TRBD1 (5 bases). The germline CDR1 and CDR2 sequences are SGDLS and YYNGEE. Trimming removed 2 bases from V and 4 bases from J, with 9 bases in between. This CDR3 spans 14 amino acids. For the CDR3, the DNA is TGTGCCAGCAGCGTGCCAGACAGCACCGGGGAGCTGTTTTTT. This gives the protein CASSVPDSTGELFF.

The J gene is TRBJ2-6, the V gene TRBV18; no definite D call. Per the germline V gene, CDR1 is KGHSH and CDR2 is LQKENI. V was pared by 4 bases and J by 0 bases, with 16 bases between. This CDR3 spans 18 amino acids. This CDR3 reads CASSLLGLNPSGANVLTF. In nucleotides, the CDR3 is TGTGCCAGCTCACTTTTAGGCCTGAATCCCTCTGGGGCCAACGTCCTGACTTTC.

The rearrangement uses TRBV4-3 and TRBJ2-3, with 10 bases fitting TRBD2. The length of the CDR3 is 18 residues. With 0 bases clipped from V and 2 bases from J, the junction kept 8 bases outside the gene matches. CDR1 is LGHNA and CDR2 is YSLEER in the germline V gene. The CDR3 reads CASSQDLPSGGYTDTQYF. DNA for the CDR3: TGCGCCAGCAGCCAAGACCTTCCTAGCGGGGGCTACACAGATACGCAGTATTTT.

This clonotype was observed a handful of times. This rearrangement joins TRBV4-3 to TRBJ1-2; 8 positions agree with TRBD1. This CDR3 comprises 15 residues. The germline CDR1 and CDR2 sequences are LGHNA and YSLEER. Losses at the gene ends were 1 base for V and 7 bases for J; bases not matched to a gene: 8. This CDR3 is CASSQAPQGAGGYTF. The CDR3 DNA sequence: TGCGCCAGCAGCCAAGCCCCCCAGGGGGCTGGTGGCTACACCTTC.

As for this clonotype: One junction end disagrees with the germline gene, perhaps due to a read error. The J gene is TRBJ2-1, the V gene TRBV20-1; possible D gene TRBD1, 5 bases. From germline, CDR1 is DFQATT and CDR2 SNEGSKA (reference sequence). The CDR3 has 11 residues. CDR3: CSARGGSEPFF. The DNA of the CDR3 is TGCAGTGCTAGAGGGGGCTCTGAGCCGTTCTTC.

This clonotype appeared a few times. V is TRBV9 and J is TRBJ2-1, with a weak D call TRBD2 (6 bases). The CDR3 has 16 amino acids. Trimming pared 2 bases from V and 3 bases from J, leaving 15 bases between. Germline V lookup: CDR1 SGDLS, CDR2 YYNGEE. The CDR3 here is CASSVGTGGFYNEQFF. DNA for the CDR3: TGTGCCAGCAGCGTTGGGACCGGAGGGTTCTACAATGAGCAGTTCTTC. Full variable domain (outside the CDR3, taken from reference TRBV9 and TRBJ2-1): DSGVTQTPKHLITATGQRVTLRCSPRSGDLSVYWYQQSLDQGLQFLIQYYNGEERAKGNILERFSAQQFPDLHSELNLSSLELGDSALYFCASSVGTGGFYNEQFFGPGTRLTVL.

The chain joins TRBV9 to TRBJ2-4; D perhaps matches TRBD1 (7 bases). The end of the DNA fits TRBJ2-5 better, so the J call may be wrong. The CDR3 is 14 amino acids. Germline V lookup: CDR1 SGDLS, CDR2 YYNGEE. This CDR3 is CASSAGDSQETQYF. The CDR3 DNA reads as TGTGCCAGCAGCGCGGGGGACAGTCAAGAGACCCAGTACTTC.